Presented here are 5 T cell receptor beta chains from one specimen sequenced in a study of brain T cells in children with intractable seizures. The table came from immunoSEQ multiplex PCR; TCRdb's copy has only in-frame clones and leaves some out. There are 300,000 to 400,000 clones in the sample; 93% occur only once, and roughly 5.8% lies in the top ten. Documented time point: blood from clinic visit 5 months post-surgery; TSC patient then seizure free. The sequenced sample was peripheral blood, obtained around 5 months after surgery. All receptors derive from a boy in the first two years of life with tuberous sclerosis and intractable seizures.

The chain employs TRBV5-4 and TRBJ1-5, with TRBD1 as a possible D gene (5 bases). This CDR3 is 15 amino acids long. Trimming took off 3 bases at V and 3 bases at J, with 13 bases between the two ends. The germline CDR1 and CDR2 sequences are SGHNT and YYREEE (reference sequence). The CDR3 region is CASSWGTGDNQPQHF. DNA for the CDR3: TGTGCCAGCAGCTGGGGTACAGGAGACAATCAGCCCCAGCATTTT.

In DNA, the CDR3 is TGTGCCTGGGGCGAGACAGTCATAAAGGAAGAGACCCAGTACTTC. This gives the protein CAWGETVIKEETQYF. The J gene is TRBJ2-5, the V gene TRBV30; D possibly corresponds to TRBD1 (5 bases). Germline values: CDR1 GTSNPN, CDR2 SVGIG (reference sequence). Trimming removed 5 bases from V and 3 bases from J, with 19 bases in between. The CDR3 consists of 15 residues.

The V call is TRBV9, the J call TRBJ1-1; D is uncertain. Germline CDR1 SGDLS, CDR2 YYNGEE. The V gene lost 1 base and the J gene lost 4 bases, with 8 bases spanning the gap. The CDR3 covers 13 residues. CDR3 bases: TGTGCCAGCAGCGTATCTAGGGTCACTGAAGCTTTCTTT. Translated: CASSVSRVTEAFF.

There are a few counts of this clone. The V gene is TRBV2, the J gene TRBJ2-7, with D perhaps matching TRBD1 (6 bases). V was pared by 9 bases and J by 3 bases, with 15 bases between. CDR3 length: 13 amino acids. Germline CDR1 reads SNHLY; CDR2 reads FYNNEI. The CDR3 protein is CARAPSRGYEQYF. CDR3 sequence (DNA): TGTGCCAGGGCCCCATCCAGGGGCTACGAGCAGTACTTC.

V gene TRBV7-3 combines with J gene TRBJ1-2; 7 nucleotides align to TRBD1. Germline V CDR1 and CDR2: SGHTA, FQGTGA. The CDR3 covers 13 residues. The V gene end was trimmed by 3 bases and the J gene end by 8 bases; junction bases not matched to a gene: 6. The CDR3 region is CASSFQGGWGYTF. In nucleotides, the CDR3 is TGTGCCAGCAGCTTTCAGGGGGGCTGGGGCTACACCTTC.